This section outlines one TCR beta chain sequence together with its context. These data originate in a study of CD4+ T cells in melanoma. Trimming removed 4 bases at V and 4 bases at J, with 25 bases between. This CDR3 region has 18 residues. CDR1 and CDR2 (germline): PRHDT, FYEKMQ (reference sequence). The data were produced by immunoSEQ multiplex PCR, yet TCRdb's version contains in-frame clones alone and is incomplete. The data show over 130,000 clones, around nine tenths seen once. The clonotype originates from a human donor with melanoma. This chain joins TRBV13 and TRBJ1-2; tentatively, D is TRBD1 (5 bases). The CDR3 DNA sequence: TGTGCCAGCAGCTCCAAAACATGGGTAGGGGCTAGTACCTATGGCTACACCTTC. This translates into CASSSKTWVGASTYGYTF.